This passage covers 3 T cell receptor beta chains from one sample sequenced in a study of blood T cell repertoires in COVID-19 (dated by TCRdb to 2020 to 2022). Libraries were made using the immunoSEQ multiplex PCR assay. The immuneACCESS repertoire file appears here via TCRdb, limited to in-frame rearrangements. These files lack a portion of the clones; in checked studies, under half of the deficit traces to unresolved V genes, and the cause of the others is not known. Across this sample there are more than 80,000 clones, with 90% seen only once. Jointly, the top ten make up 1.5% of the sample. Sequenced material: peripheral blood. The source of these receptors is a human donor with active COVID-19. The donor label of this sample is uncertain.

This clone was seen once. V gene TRBV6-4 combines with J gene TRBJ2-1; no firm D call. The V and J ends lost 3 bases and 4 bases respectively, with 7 bases between them. This CDR3 contains 13 residues. The germline V gene has CDR1 MRHNA and CDR2 SNTAGT. The CDR3 coding sequence is TGTGCCAGCAGTGATTCAGATTACAATGAGCAGTTCTTC. Translated, it gives CASSDSDYNEQFF.

This rearrangement joins TRBV3-1 (or the pseudogene TRBV3-2) to TRBJ2-5; 13 bases agree with TRBD2. Germline loops: CDR1 LGHDT, CDR2 YNNKEL (reference sequence). CDR3 size: 20 residues. V lost 4 bases and J lost 1; bases outside the gene matches: 15. The CDR3 DNA sequence: TGTGCCAGCAGCCCGCCCAACTATGGGACTAGCGGGGTGTCCCAAGAGACCCAGTACTTC. Translating it yields CASSPPNYGTSGVSQETQYF.

This chain joins TRBV2 and TRBJ1-5; 7 nucleotides match TRBD1. Per the germline V gene, CDR1 is SNHLY and CDR2 is FYNNEI. The CDR3 is 15 residues long. V was pared by 6 bases and J by 3 bases, with 8 bases of the junction left unmatched. The CDR3 loop is CASRGDSGYNQPQHF. The CDR3 nucleotides read TGTGCCAGCAGAGGGGACAGCGGGTACAATCAGCCCCAGCATTTT.